What follows are 18 T cell receptor beta chains derived from one specimen sequenced in a study of T cell changes during pregnancy in multiple sclerosis. TCRdb's copy holds only in-frame clones and misses some; the assay was immunoSEQ multiplex PCR. The sample consists of tens of thousands of clones, roughly 91% of them appearing once. Here the sequenced sample was CD8+ T cells from peripheral blood mononuclear cells, taken before pregnancy. The receptors stem from a female donor with multiple sclerosis, enrolled in a pregnancy study.

The chain employs TRBV5-1 and TRBJ2-1; TRBD1 matches at 7 bases. This CDR3 region has 16 residues. Germline V gene data show CDR1 as SGHRS and CDR2 as YFSETQ. The J segment lost 1 base and the V segment lost 2 bases, leaving 6 bases of the junction unmatched. The CDR3 DNA follows: TGCGCCAGCAGCTTAACAGGGGATTATTCCTACAATGAGCAGTTCTTC. Amino acids: CASSLTGDYSYNEQFF.

This sequence joins TRBV6-1 and TRBJ2-1; possible D gene TRBD2, 7 bases. CDR3 length: 17 amino acids. From germline, CDR1 is MNHNS and CDR2 SASEGT. Trimming shortened V by 3 bases and J by 8 bases, and 23 bases separated the two germline ends. The chain's CDR3 is CASSDGPGGRGSDEQFF. CDR3 DNA: TGTGCCAGCAGTGATGGCCCGGGGGGTAGGGGGAGCGATGAGCAGTTCTTC.

V is TRBV7-2 and J is TRBJ1-1; a weak D match, TRBD1 (5 bases). This CDR3 is built from 14 residues. CDR1 and CDR2 from the germline V gene are SGHTA and FQGNSA. V lost 4 bases to trimming and J lost 4 bases, with 13 bases between them. CDR3 residues: CASSSQGYSTEAFF. The CDR3 bases are TGTGCCAGCAGCTCCCAGGGTTACTCCACTGAAGCTTTCTTT.

This clone was seen only once. CDR3 sequence reads: CASSLVSWTSGVSSYNEQFF. The DNA for the CDR3 is TGTGCCAGCAGCTTAGTATCTTGGACTAGCGGGGTAAGCTCCTACAATGAGCAGTTCTTC. The chain links TRBV7-6 to TRBJ2-1; 12 bases map to TRBD2. The trim removed 1 base at V and 0 bases at J, leaving 10 bases unmatched. CDR1 is SGHVS and CDR2 is FNYEAQ in the germline V gene. The CDR3 has 20 amino acids.

V and J are TRBV4-3 and TRBJ1-4, with no clear D. Germline-derived CDR1 and CDR2 are LGHNA and YSLEER. The CDR3 runs to 17 residues. Deletions cut 4 bases from V and 0 bases from J, with 15 bases between. CDR3: CASSPLGWASTNEKLFF. CDR3 bases: TGCGCCAGCAGCCCCCTCGGATGGGCGTCAACTAATGAAAAACTGTTTTTT.

CDR3 protein: CASSLFVFWQVIPLGYTF. The CDR3 DNA reads TGTGCCAGCAGTTTATTTGTGTTTTGGCAGGTAATACCTCTGGGCTACACCTTC. V and J are TRBV27 and TRBJ1-2; no firm D call. The length of the CDR3 is 18 residues. The germline CDR1 and CDR2 sequences are MNHEY and SMNVEV (reference sequence). With 1 base removed from V and 8 bases from J, the gap between germline ends came to 26 bases.

The chain carries TRBV4-1 and TRBJ1-1; the match to TRBD1 covers 8 bases. V dropped 3 bases and J dropped 5; count of bases not matched to a gene: 2. The CDR3 is made up of 13 amino acids. Germline-derived CDR1 and CDR2 are MGHRA and YSYEKL. CDR3 region: CASSQDRETEAFF. In DNA, the CDR3 is TGCGCCAGCAGCCAGGACAGGGAAACTGAAGCTTTCTTT.

This clone was seen a few times. In DNA form, the CDR3 reads TGTGCCACCAGCCCGGGAATGAACACTGAAGCTTTCTTT. It specifies CATSPGMNTEAFF. The chain links TRBV15 to TRBJ1-1; D is ambiguous. The ends were cut back, 5 bases at V and 0 bases at J, with 7 bases in the middle. Germline CDR1 and CDR2: LNHNV and YYDKDF (reference sequence). The CDR3 runs to 13 residues.

This sequence joins TRBV19 and TRBJ1-2, with D possibly matching TRBD1 (6 bases). Germline lookup yields CDR1 LNHDA and CDR2 SQIVND (reference sequence). Trimming took 8 bases from V and 4 from J, leaving 14 bases between them. CDR3 length equals 13 residues. CDR3 residues: CASCKSTGYGYTF. The CDR3 DNA reads as TGTGCCAGTTGCAAATCGACAGGCTATGGCTACACCTTC. Looking up the rest from reference TRBV19 and TRBJ1-2 gives the full variable domain: DGGITQSPKYLFRKEGQNVTLSCEQNLNHDAMYWYRQDPGQGLRLIYYSQIVNDFQKGDIAEGYSVSREKKESFPLTVTSAQKNPTAFYLCASCKSTGYGYTFGSGTRLTVV.

The V gene is TRBV7-2, the J gene TRBJ2-7; the match to TRBD2 covers 11 bases. Germline loops: CDR1 SGHTA, CDR2 FQGNSA. V shed 2 bases and J 4 bases; nucleotides not matched to a gene: 7. CDR3 length: 16 residues. CDR3 in DNA: TGTGCCAGCAGCTTAATCGGTCTAGCGGGGGGATACGAGCAGTACTTC. Its translation is CASSLIGLAGGYEQYF.

V is TRBV5-1 and J is TRBJ2-7; D might be TRBD2 (6 bases). V lost 1 base, J lost 0 bases, and 17 bases lay in between. The CDR3 length is 17 residues. Looked up from germline, CDR1 is SGHRS and CDR2 is YFSETQ. CDR3: CASSLRGITQSSYEQYF. The CDR3 nucleotides read TGCGCCAGCAGCTTGCGGGGGATAACTCAGAGCTCCTACGAGCAGTACTTC.

V usage is TRBV9 and J usage is TRBJ1-1, with D possibly being TRBD1 (6 bases). Germline CDR1 and CDR2: SGDLS and YYNGEE. This CDR3 region has 14 residues. V was clipped by 4 bases and J by 1 base, with 11 bases between them. CDR3 protein: CASSPWGQNTEAFF. In DNA form, the CDR3 reads TGTGCCAGCAGCCCGTGGGGACAGAACACTGAAGCTTTCTTT. Filled out from reference TRBV9 and TRBJ1-1, the complete variable domain reads DSGVTQTPKHLITATGQRVTLRCSPRSGDLSVYWYQQSLDQGLQFLIQYYNGEERAKGNILERFSAQQFPDLHSELNLSSLELGDSALYFCASSPWGQNTEAFFGQGTRLTVV.

The V call is TRBV28, the J call TRBJ1-5, with 9 positions matching TRBD1. Looked up from germline, CDR1 is MDHEN and CDR2 is SYDVKM. V gave up 6 bases and J gave up 10 bases; unmatched junction bases: 7. The CDR3 has 13 amino acids. This chain's CDR3 is CASSGTGLVPQHF. The CDR3 DNA reads TGTGCCAGCAGCGGGACAGGGCTTGTTCCCCAGCATTTT.

The CDR3 reads CASRPTGGAETQYF. The CDR3 DNA follows: TGCGCCAGCAGACCGACAGGGGGGGCAGAGACCCAGTACTTC. V is TRBV23-1 and J is TRBJ2-5; 9 positions match TRBD1. TRBV23-1 is flagged as an ORF with uncertain function. With 6 bases clipped from V and 4 bases from J, the junction kept 6 bases outside the gene matches. The CDR3 is 14 residues long.

This clone was counted only a few times. The CDR3 DNA reads TGTGCCAGCAGCAGCGGGTTTGAGGGGAACTCACCCCTCCACTTT. Its protein is CASSSGFEGNSPLHF. The J gene is TRBJ1-6, the V gene TRBV7-6; maybe TRBD1 (5 bases). V lost 5 bases to trimming and J lost 10 bases, with 18 bases between them. In germline, CDR1 is SGHVS, CDR2 FNYEAQ. The CDR3 has 15 residues.

This chain links TRBV27 with TRBJ1-1, with a possible D match to TRBD1 (5 bases). The CDR3 loop spans 14 amino acids. Between the trimmed V and J ends, which lost 3 bases and 3 bases, there was a span of 11 bases. Germline values: CDR1 MNHEY, CDR2 SMNVEV (reference sequence). Here the CDR3 DNA reads TGTGCCAGCAGTTTGTCTGACAGCTACACTGAAGCTTTCTTT. Protein product: CASSLSDSYTEAFF.

The chain combines TRBV6-5 with TRBJ1-2; the D gene is possibly TRBD1 (5 bases). The CDR3 totals 14 residues. V lost 1 base, J lost 1 base, and 7 bases lay in between. Germline CDR1 and CDR2: MNHEY and SVGAGI. Here the CDR3 reads CASSYWGVNYGYTF. CDR3 coding DNA: TGTGCCAGCAGTTACTGGGGGGTTAACTATGGCTACACCTTC.

The rearrangement uses TRBV11-1 and TRBJ1-1; D may be TRBD1 (6 bases). V was shortened by 5 bases and J by 3 bases, with 10 bases between the two germline ends. This CDR3 is built from 13 residues. Looked up from germline, CDR1 is SGHAT and CDR2 is FQDESV (reference sequence). The CDR3 spells CASSAGQHTEAFF. The CDR3 DNA reads TGTGCCAGCAGCGCCGGACAGCACACTGAAGCTTTCTTT. The variable domain in full, completed from reference TRBV11-1 and TRBJ1-1, reads EAEVAQSPRYKITEKSQAVAFWCDPISGHATLYWYRQILGQGPELLVQFQDESVVDDSQLPKDRFSAERLKGVDSTLKIQPAELGDSAMYLCASSAGQHTEAFFGQGTRLTVV.